In this sample, the clone carrying this T cell receptor (beta chain) turned up many times. Time point given: persistent/refractory GD, antithyroid drugs over 5 years with positive TRAb. With RNA extracted from PBMCs as input, the TCR library was made. TCR beta libraries were built with iRepertoire HTBI primers and Arm-PCR of CDR3 regions. TCRdb fed the multiplex PCR reads into MiXCR, producing one record per CDR3 protein. This table holds roughly 490,000 distinct CDR3 sequences, around a fifth found once. The data belong to a study of regulatory T cells in long-lasting Graves disease. The specimen was peripheral blood mononuclear cells (PBMCs), collected when the disease was refractory, from a patient treated with antithyroid drugs. The sequence was collected from a female donor with Graves disease.

The CDR3 is CASSLAGSRWNSPLHF. CDR3 DNA: TGCGCCAGCAGCTTGGCTGGGTCCCGGTGGAATTCACCCCTCCACTTT. The genes are TRBV5-1 and TRBJ1-6; D remains unclear. The V gene lost 0 bases and the J gene lost 7 bases, with 14 bases spanning the gap. From germline, CDR1 is SGHRS and CDR2 YFSETQ. The CDR3 contains 16 residues.